The rows below give T cell receptor beta chains drawn from one sample of a study of graft-versus-host responses after intestinal transplantation. Antigens for these TCRs are unknown. TCRdb's table, derived via immunoSEQ multiplex PCR, lists solely in-frame clones and lacks some. The sample has under 85,000 clones, 85% to 95% seen once. This material consisted of unstimulated CD8+ T cells sorted from spleen or lymph node cells, taken before intestinal transplant. These receptors originate from a human donor who received an intestinal transplant. Both conserved end residues are part of each CDR3. A D gene is named only where the DNA matches it firmly. Rows may omit the clone size; those that give it use once, few, many or a size class.

>TRBJ1-2|-|TRBV19|-
TGTGCCAGTAGTGGCCCAACAACAGGGCCCGATTACACCTTC
CASSGPTTGPDYTF
>TRBJ2-2|TRBD1|TRBV19|-
TGTGCCAGTACCGCTTTACAGGGGGACACCGGGGAGCTGTTTTTT
CASTALQGDTGELFF
>TRBJ2-3|-|TRBV5-4|-
TGTGCCAGCAGCTTGGGAGGTAATCCCCCAGATACGCAGTATTTT
CASSLGGNPPDTQYF
>TRBJ2-1|-|TRBV15|-
TGTGCCACCAGCTTCCTGGGAGGAGTGAGCTCGGGGTACAATGAGCAGTTCTTC
CATSFLGGVSSGYNEQFF
>TRBJ1-1|-|TRBV13|-
TGTGCCAGCAGCTTACAGGGAGCGGGGGACACTGAAGCTTTCTTT
CASSLQGAGDTEAFF
>TRBJ2-3|-|TRBV7-9|-
TGTGCCAGCAGCCCAACAGGACAGAGCTTTTTCGCTAGCACAGATACGCAGTATTTT
CASSPTGQSFFASTDTQYF
>TRBJ2-7|-|TRBV9|-
TGTGCCAGCAGCGGACAGGACGACCACGAGCAGTACTTC
CASSGQDDHEQYF
>TRBJ2-3|-|TRBV14|-
TGTGCCAGCAGCCAAGTCGGCAGGTATTACCAGACAGATACGCAGTATTTT
CASSQVGRYYQTDTQYF
>TRBJ1-5|TRBD1|TRBV15|-
TGTGCCACCAGCTCAAAGAGGACAGGGGGCAATCAGCCCCAGCATTTT
CATSSKRTGGNQPQHF
>TRBJ1-3|-|TRBV7-9|-
TGTGCCACACTCCATTTCCCCTACTCTGGAAACACCATATATTTT
CATLHFPYSGNTIYF
>TRBJ2-2|-|TRBV5-4|-
TGTGCCAGCAGCCCAACAACGACGGGGGCAGGGGAGCTGTTTTTT
CASSPTTTGAGELFF
>TRBJ2-5|-|TRBV9|-
TGTGCCAGCAGCGTAGGGGGGAATCAAGAGACCCAGTACTTC
CASSVGGNQETQYF
>TRBJ2-1|TRBD1|TRBV10-3|-
TGTGCCATCAGTGGACAGGGAACCGATGAGCAGTTCTTC
CAISGQGTDEQFF
>TRBJ1-1|-|TRBV6-5|-
TGTGCCAGCAGTTACTCAGATTTGAACACTGAAGCTTTCTTT
CASSYSDLNTEAFF
>TRBJ2-7|-|TRBV10-3|-
TGTGCCATCAGTGAGTGGCCAATGAAGGGGGACGAGCAGTACTTC
CAISEWPMKGDEQYF
>TRBJ2-3|-|TRBV4-1|-
TGCGCCAGCAGCCAATACCAGGGAGATACGCAGTATTTT
CASSQYQGDTQYF
>TRBJ2-7|-|TRBV7-9|-
TGTGCCAGCCGTCTCGGAAGCGGATACGAGCAGTACTTC
CASRLGSGYEQYF
>TRBJ2-1|-|TRBV5-6|once
TGTGCCAGCAGCTTGGGCTCTTTAGTATATGTCGACAATGAGCAGTTCTTC
CASSLGSLVYVDNEQFF
>TRBJ2-7|-|TRBV28|-
TGTGCCAGCAGTGAGACGCAGGGGTCCTACGAGCAGTACTTC
CASSETQGSYEQYF
>TRBJ2-7|-|TRBV28|-
TGTGCCAGCAGTTTCCAAGACTACGAGCAGTACTTC
CASSFQDYEQYF
>TRBJ2-7|-|TRBV6-5|-
TGTGCCAGCAGTTACCGGGAACCATACGAGCAGTACTTC
CASSYREPYEQYF
>TRBJ2-7|TRBD2|TRBV27|-
TGTGCCAGCAGGACTAGCGGGTCCGTCGAGCAGTACTTC
CASRTSGSVEQYF
>TRBJ1-3|-|TRBV9|-
TGTGCCAGCAGCGTAGAACTGAGCTCTGGAAACACCATATATTTT
CASSVELSSGNTIYF
>TRBJ2-1|-|TRBV6-5|-
TGTGCCAGCAGGCCTGGTCTTTCCCCTTACAATGAGCAGTTCTTC
CASRPGLSPYNEQFF
>TRBJ2-4|-|TRBV2|-
TGTGCCAGCAAGGGGGACCAGAATCTACGAGCCAAAAACATTCAGTACTTC
CASKGDQNLRAKNIQYF
>TRBJ1-6|TRBD1|TRBV18|-
TGTGCCAGCTCACCAGAGGGACAGGGCGATTCACCCCTCCACTTT
CASSPEGQGDSPLHF
>TRBJ2-7|-|TRBV5-5|-
TGTGCCAGCAGCTTGATACGAAACTCCTACGAGCAGTACTTC
CASSLIRNSYEQYF
>TRBJ2-1|-|TRBV27|-
TGTGCCAGCAGTTTAACGCGCACGGGTTACAATGAGCAGTTCTTC
CASSLTRTGYNEQFF
>TRBJ2-5|TRBD1|TRBV15|-
TGTGCCACCAGGCGGGACAGGGGGCTCGGGGAGACCCAGTACTTC
CATRRDRGLGETQYF